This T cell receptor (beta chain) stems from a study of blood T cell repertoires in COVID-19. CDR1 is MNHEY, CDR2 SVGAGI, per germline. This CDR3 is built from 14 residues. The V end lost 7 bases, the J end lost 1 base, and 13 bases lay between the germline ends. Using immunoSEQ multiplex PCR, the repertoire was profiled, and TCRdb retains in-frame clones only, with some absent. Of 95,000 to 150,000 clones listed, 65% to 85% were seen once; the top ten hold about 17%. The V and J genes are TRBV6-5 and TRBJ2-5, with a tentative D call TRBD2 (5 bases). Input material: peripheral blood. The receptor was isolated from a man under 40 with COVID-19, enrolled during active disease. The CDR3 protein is CASIEGQAQETQYF. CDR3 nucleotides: TGTGCCAGCATAGAGGGCCAGGCCCAAGAGACCCAGTACTTC.